This TCR beta chain derives from a study of CD4 T cells in relation to SARS-CoV-2 and coronaviruses. Profiled with immunoSEQ multiplex PCR; TCRdb holds only in-frame clones, not every one. The table includes around 69,000 clones, about 94% detected once. This clone was recorded only once. Other DNA sequences from this sample encode an identical CDR3 as well. Unexposed donor CD4+ T cells date from about 2011-2019, before the COVID-19 pandemic. Germline lookup yields CDR1 SGHDT and CDR2 YYEEEE. Trimming removed 0 bases from V and 10 bases from J; junction bases left unmatched: 6. This CDR3 comprises 15 residues.

The material sequenced was naive CD4+ T cells from PBMCs. Regarding subset: naive CD4+ T cells isolated by negative enrichment. The sequence came from a human donor in good health. The rearrangement links TRBV5-6 to TRBJ1-6, with 8 bases lining up with TRBD1. The CDR3 coding sequence is TGTGCCAGCAGCTTGGGGGCAGGGGGCGAATCACCCCTCCACTTT. The encoded protein is CASSLGAGGESPLHF.